This TCR beta chain was retrieved from a study of T-cell reconstitution after alpha-beta-depleted transplantation in children. General study findings and limits: It was newly produced T cells that mostly accounted for T-cell counts and diversity one year after transplant. In patients about two months after transplant, alpha-beta T cells reportedly arose from several hundred expanded graft clones. Surviving recipient cells, namely T cells and thymic progenitors, were the source of high day-60 TCRbeta diversity in some patients.

This clonotype was counted ten times or more. What it recognizes is unknown. This CDR3 has 13 residues. CDR1 is ENHRY and CDR2 is SYGVKD in the germline V gene. V lost 4 bases and J lost 3, with 7 bases in between. Construction of the TCRbeta library involved unique molecular identifiers. TCRdb fed the PCR reads into MiXCR, producing one record per CDR3 protein. The data show about 230,000 distinct CDR3 sequences, approximately 10% seen once. The clonotype was recovered from a child less than two years old with acute myeloid leukemia, due to receive a stem cell transplant. The specimen comprised PBMCs, sampled before TCRalphabeta/CD19-depleted stem cell transplant. The chain joins TRBV10-3 to TRBJ2-1; D is ambiguous. The CDR3 DNA follows: TGTGCCATCAGTGTTAGAAACTACAATGAGCAGTTCTTC. It translates to CAISVRNYNEQFF.